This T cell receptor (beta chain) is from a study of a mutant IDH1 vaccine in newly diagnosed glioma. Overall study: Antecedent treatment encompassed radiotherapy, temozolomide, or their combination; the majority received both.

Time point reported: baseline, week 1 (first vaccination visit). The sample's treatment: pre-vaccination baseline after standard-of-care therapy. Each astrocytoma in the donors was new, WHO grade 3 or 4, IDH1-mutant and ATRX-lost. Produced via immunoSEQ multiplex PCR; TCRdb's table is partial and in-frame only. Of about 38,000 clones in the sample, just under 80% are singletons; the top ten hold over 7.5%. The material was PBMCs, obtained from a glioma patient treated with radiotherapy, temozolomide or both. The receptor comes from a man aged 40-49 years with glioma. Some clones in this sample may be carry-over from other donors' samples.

The CDR3 DNA is TGCGCCAGCAGCCCAAACAGCTTGAACACTGAAGCTTTCTTT. Translating gives CASSPNSLNTEAFF. V and J are TRBV5-1 and TRBJ1-1, with D hard to call. The CDR3 consists of 14 residues. The germline CDR1 and CDR2 sequences are SGHRS and YFSETQ. V was trimmed by 4 bases and J by 0 bases, leaving 10 bases between them.